Given below is one T cell receptor (beta chain) in context. As yet, its antigen is unknown. TCRdb reprocessed the 5' RACE reads and stores each CDR3 protein as one record, lacking DNA. The sample has about 160,000 distinct CDR3 sequences; the top ten hold 2.5% to 3%. The V gene's germline CDR1 is MNHEY and CDR2 SVGAGI. The CDR3 extends over 13 amino acids. Blood (approximately 2.7 ml) was collected from every donor individually. This specimen comes from a study of monozygotic twins with inflammatory bowel disease. Study results and limitations: A distinction between different T cell subtypes was not possible.

Material for sequencing was blood. The chain recombines TRBV6-5 with TRBJ1-1; TCRdb gives TRBD1 as the D gene, but with no DNA this cannot be confirmed. The sequence was collected from a human donor with ulcerative colitis or Crohn's disease, or a healthy co-twin of an affected twin (not recorded which). CDR3 region: CASRATGNTEAFF.